These 18 T cell receptor beta chains were sequenced from one sample in a study of beta chain features in type 1 diabetes. Expressed TCRB transcripts were sequenced because the entire RNA isolate underwent reverse transcription. Sequencing was performed with immunoSEQ multiplex PCR; in TCRdb, only in-frame clones are kept and a portion is missing. The data show 350,000 to 450,000 clones, approximately 16% seen once. The sample taken for sequencing was naive CD4+ T cells from blood. These receptors came from a woman aged 18-29 years in good health.

The V gene is TRBV2, the J gene TRBJ2-3; D is uncertain. Germline-derived CDR1 and CDR2 are SNHLY and FYNNEI. The CDR3 sequence is 12 residues long. The ends were cut back, 5 bases at V and 2 bases at J, with 5 bases in the middle. CDR3: CASSYYTDTQYF. Written as DNA, the CDR3 is TGTGCCAGCAGTTACTACACAGATACGCAGTATTTT.

The chain joins TRBV14 to TRBJ2-5; TRBD2 aligns across 8 bases. Germline CDR1 reads SGHDN; CDR2 reads FVKESK. The CDR3 contains 15 residues. V dropped 3 bases and J dropped 4; count of bases not matched to a gene: 7. CDR3 loop: CASSHRAGVRETQYF. The CDR3 nucleotides read TGTGCCAGCAGCCATCGAGCGGGAGTCCGAGAGACCCAGTACTTC.

The chain is built from TRBV7-9 and TRBJ1-1; D possibly corresponds to TRBD1 (5 bases). The germline V and J ends were trimmed by 2 bases and 1 base, with 5 bases remaining between them. This CDR3 has 13 amino acids. The V gene's germline CDR1 is SEHNR and CDR2 FQNEAQ (reference sequence). CDR3 loop: CASSLTGNTEAFF. CDR3 nucleotide sequence: TGTGCCAGCAGCTTAACAGGGAACACTGAAGCTTTCTTT.

This sequence joins TRBV18 and TRBJ2-7; 9 bases line up with TRBD2. The CDR3 sequence is 16 residues long. In germline, CDR1 is KGHSH, CDR2 LQKENI. V lost 2 bases and J lost 3; bases outside the gene matches: 8. CDR3 sequence: CASSPVTSSGIYEQYF. CDR3 DNA sequence: TGTGCCAGCTCACCAGTCACGTCTAGCGGGATCTACGAGCAGTACTTC.

This clone was detected a few times. The chain employs TRBV29-1 and TRBJ1-2; D call uncertain. This CDR3 region has 14 residues. Trimming shortened V by 0 bases and J by 5 bases, and 13 bases separated the two germline ends. Germline assignment: CDR1 SQVTM and CDR2 ANQGSEA. The CDR3 nucleotides read TGCAGCGTTGAAGAGGCCGGGAAATCTTATGGCTACACCTTC. Its protein product is CSVEEAGKSYGYTF.

The V gene is TRBV4-3, the J gene TRBJ1-4; 9 positions agree with TRBD1. V lost 4 bases and J lost 3; bases outside the gene matches: 3. The germline gives CDR1 LGHNA, CDR2 YSLEER. This CDR3 is 15 amino acids long. The CDR3 sequence is CASSRRQGANEKLFF. The CDR3 nucleotides are TGCGCCAGCAGCCGACGACAGGGGGCTAATGAAAAACTGTTTTTT.

This chain uses TRBV27 with TRBJ2-7, with D possibly TRBD1 on 6 matching bases. The germline gives CDR1 MNHEY, CDR2 SMNVEV (reference sequence). The CDR3 sequence is 12 residues long. The germline V and J ends were trimmed by 10 bases and 2 bases, with 12 bases remaining between them. The CDR3 is CATFDRTYEQYF. The CDR3 coding sequence is TGTGCCACCTTTGACAGGACCTACGAGCAGTACTTC.

V usage is TRBV28 and J usage is TRBJ2-7; 7 bases align to TRBD2. The CDR3 runs to 14 residues. V shed 6 bases, J shed 9 bases, and the junction held 14 bases outside the gene matches. Germline lookup yields CDR1 MDHEN and CDR2 SYDVKM. This CDR3 is CASSGRSHYEWQYF. In DNA, the CDR3 is TGTGCCAGCAGCGGGAGGTCCCACTACGAGTGGCAGTACTTC.

The genes are TRBV12-5 and TRBJ2-7; TRBD2 is a possible D gene (5 bases). The V end lost 7 bases, the J end lost 2 bases, and 15 bases lay between the germline ends. CDR1 is LGHNT, CDR2 FRNRAP, per germline. This CDR3 is 14 amino acids long. The CDR3 region is CASAPAGRTYEQYF. DNA for the CDR3: TGTGCTAGTGCCCCCGCGGGCCGCACCTACGAGCAGTACTTC.

This chain uses TRBV30 with TRBJ1-1; 7 bases align to TRBD1. Germline V gives CDR1 GTSNPN, CDR2 SVGIG (reference sequence). Unmatched junction bases numbered 10, after V lost 2 bases and J lost 1 base. The CDR3 totals 16 residues. CDR3 sequence reads: CAWSPTGNSGNTEAFF. The CDR3 coding sequence is TGTGCCTGGAGTCCGACAGGGAATTCCGGGAACACTGAAGCTTTCTTT. The variable domain in full, completed from reference TRBV30 and TRBJ1-1, reads SQTIHQWPATLVQPVGSPLSLECTVEGTSNPNLYWYRQAAGRGLQLLFYSVGIGQISSEVPQNLSASRPQDRQFILSSKKLLLSDSGFYLCAWSPTGNSGNTEAFFGQGTRLTVV.

The CDR3 reads CSVTGQQNTEAFF. The CDR3 DNA reads TGCAGCGTAACAGGACAGCAGAACACTGAAGCTTTCTTT. The V call is TRBV29-1, the J call TRBJ1-1; tentative D call: TRBD1 (6 bases). From germline, CDR1 is SQVTM and CDR2 ANQGSEA. CDR3 length: 13 amino acids. The V and J ends lost 6 bases and 1 base respectively, with 12 bases between them.

This clone was detected only a few times. J is TRBJ1-1 and V is TRBV7-9; D is ambiguous. There are 13 residues in the CDR3. CDR1 and CDR2 (germline): SEHNR, FQNEAQ (reference sequence). Trimming removed 5 bases from V and 4 bases from J, with 11 bases in between. The DNA for the CDR3 is TGTGCCAGCAGCCGGTTTGGAGGCACTGAAGCTTTCTTT. Translated, it gives CASSRFGGTEAFF. The complete variable domain, with remaining parts taken from reference TRBV7-9 and TRBJ1-1, reads DTGVSQNPRHKITKRGQNVTFRCDPISEHNRLYWYRQTLGQGPEFLTYFQNEAQLEKSRLLSDRFSAERPKGSFSTLEIQRTEQGDSAMYLCASSRFGGTEAFFGQGTRLTVV.

This chain joins TRBV30 and TRBJ2-1; 11 positions match TRBD2. V gave up 3 bases and J gave up 6 bases; unmatched junction bases: 4. CDR3 length equals 14 residues. Germline assignment: CDR1 GTSNPN and CDR2 SVGIG (reference sequence). The CDR3 protein is CAWRTSGSSNEQFF. DNA of the CDR3: TGTGCCTGGAGAACTAGCGGGAGCTCCAATGAGCAGTTCTTC.

This clone has just a few counts. CDR3 coding DNA: TGTGCCAGCAGTGCGGGGGGGACAGGGGCCTACGAGCAGTACTTC. Translating it yields CASSAGGTGAYEQYF. This rearrangement joins TRBV2 to TRBJ2-7; 10 nucleotides agree with TRBD1. The CDR3 extends over 15 amino acids. V lost 4 bases and J lost 2; bases outside the gene matches: 5. Looked up from germline, CDR1 is SNHLY and CDR2 is FYNNEI.

The chain carries TRBV7-2 and TRBJ1-1; 7 nucleotides line up with TRBD1. Germline V lookup: CDR1 SGHTA, CDR2 FQGNSA. After removal of 3 bases from V and 4 bases from J, the junction contained 5 bases not matched to a gene. The CDR3 covers 14 residues. The CDR3 DNA follows: TGTGCCAGCAGCTTCTACAGGGGACGCACTGAAGCTTTCTTT. This encodes CASSFYRGRTEAFF. Combining the CDR3 with reference TRBV7-2 and TRBJ1-1 gives the whole variable domain GAGVSQSPSNKVTEKGKDVELRCDPISGHTALYWYRQSLGQGLEFLIYFQGNSAPDKSGLPSDRFSAERTGGSVSTLTIQRTQQEDSAVYLCASSFYRGRTEAFFGQGTRLTVV.

The chain joins TRBV30 to TRBJ2-7; D uncertain. V was cut by 0 bases and J by 2 bases, with 5 bases left in between. CDR3 size: 12 residues. Germline CDR1 reads GTSNPN; CDR2 reads SVGIG (reference sequence). CDR3 coding DNA: TGTGCCTGGAGTGTGCTAGCCTACGAGCAGTACTTC. This gives the protein CAWSVLAYEQYF.

The V and J genes are TRBV5-6 and TRBJ2-2; D call uncertain. Per germline, CDR1 SGHDT and CDR2 YYEEEE. Trimming cost V 1 base and J 3 bases, with 13 bases left between them. The CDR3 length is 16 residues. The CDR3 bases are TGTGCCAGCAGCTTGATAGCAGATATTTACACCGGGGAGCTGTTTTTT. Amino acid sequence: CASSLIADIYTGELFF.

This clone was observed a handful of times. The chain recombines TRBV27 with TRBJ2-7; 13 bases are a match to TRBD2. V shed 6 bases and J 2 bases; nucleotides not matched to a gene: 4. From germline, CDR1 is MNHEY and CDR2 SMNVEV (reference sequence). The CDR3 totals 15 residues. The CDR3 region is CASSLLAGGPYEQYF. The CDR3 DNA is TGTGCCAGCAGCCTACTAGCGGGAGGGCCCTACGAGCAGTACTTC.